Below, one T cell receptor (beta chain) is given with its context. Germline and junction disagree at one end, which may indicate a read error. These data belong to a study of blood T cells in healthy people across ages. The germline V gene encodes CDR1 MGHRA and CDR2 YSYEKL. The CDR3 length is 18 residues. Alongside a J-beta primer mix, a sample-barcoded 5' primer served in a second PCR lasting about 7 to 12 cycles. MiXCR, run by TCRdb on the 5' RACE reads, gives a single entry per CDR3 protein. This sample has approximately 960,000 distinct CDR3 sequences, with about 29% found just once. The sample also formed part of further work on T cells of mothers and their children. That paper notes: Samples were obtained from three healthy Caucasian mothers and their six children. Maternal samples each gave over 9.5 million TCR beta CDR3 reads, and child samples 3 million to 3.5 million each. Overlap ran slightly, non-significantly higher for related than unrelated mother-child pairs.

The chain uses TRBV4-1 and TRBJ2-3; D not certain. The sequenced sample consisted of blood. The sequence was obtained from a woman between 40 and 50 years old in good health. The DNA of the CDR3 is TGCGCCAGCGGCCAAAGGGCGAACGCCCCGGCGGGCACAGATACGCAGTATTTT. The encoded protein is CASGQRANAPAGTDTQYF.